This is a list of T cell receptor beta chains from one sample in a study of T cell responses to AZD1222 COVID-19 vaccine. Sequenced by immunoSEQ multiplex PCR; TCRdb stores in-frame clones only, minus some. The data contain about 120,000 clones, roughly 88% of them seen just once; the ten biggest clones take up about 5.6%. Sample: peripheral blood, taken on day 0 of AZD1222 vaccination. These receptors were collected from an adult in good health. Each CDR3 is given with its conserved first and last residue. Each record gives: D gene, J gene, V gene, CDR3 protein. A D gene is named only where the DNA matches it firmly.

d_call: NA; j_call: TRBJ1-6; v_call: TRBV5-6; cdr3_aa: CASSSTRRSPLHF
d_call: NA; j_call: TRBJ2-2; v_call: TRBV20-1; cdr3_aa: CSASIYAGELFF
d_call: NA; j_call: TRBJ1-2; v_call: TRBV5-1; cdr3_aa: CASSLDGESLYGYTF
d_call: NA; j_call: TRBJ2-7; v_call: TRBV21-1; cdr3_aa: CASSKGAVSYEQYF
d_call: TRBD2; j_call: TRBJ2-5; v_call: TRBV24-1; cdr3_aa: CATSVTSEETQYF
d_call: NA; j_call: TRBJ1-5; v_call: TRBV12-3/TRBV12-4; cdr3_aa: CASSTSNQPQHF
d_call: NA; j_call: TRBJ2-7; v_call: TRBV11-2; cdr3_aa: CASSWSSDYEQYF
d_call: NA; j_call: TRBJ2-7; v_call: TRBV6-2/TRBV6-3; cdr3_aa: CASSLRDNYEQYF
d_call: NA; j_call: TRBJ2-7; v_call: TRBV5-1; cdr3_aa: CASSLATELEQYF
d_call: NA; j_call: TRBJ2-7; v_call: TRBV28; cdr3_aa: CASSSGGGQRAYEQYF
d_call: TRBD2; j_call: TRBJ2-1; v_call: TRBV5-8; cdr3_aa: CASSNRQGSGLADYYNEQFF
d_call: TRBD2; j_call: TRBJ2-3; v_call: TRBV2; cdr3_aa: CASSEAKKMGGGDSDTQYF
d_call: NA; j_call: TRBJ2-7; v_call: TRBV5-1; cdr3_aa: CASSAAGFYEQYF
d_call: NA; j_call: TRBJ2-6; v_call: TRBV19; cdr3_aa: CASNDRNSGANVLTF
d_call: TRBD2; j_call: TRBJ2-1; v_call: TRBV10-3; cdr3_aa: CAISDSTSGTYNEQFF
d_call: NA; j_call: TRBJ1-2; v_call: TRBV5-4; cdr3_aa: CASSHTSNYGYTF
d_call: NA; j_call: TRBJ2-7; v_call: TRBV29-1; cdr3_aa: CSVVIRQGIYEQYF
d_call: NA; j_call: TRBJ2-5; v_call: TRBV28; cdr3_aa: CASSLNWGRETQYF
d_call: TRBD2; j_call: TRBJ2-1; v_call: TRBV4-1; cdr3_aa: CASSQPPGLAGNTYNEQFF
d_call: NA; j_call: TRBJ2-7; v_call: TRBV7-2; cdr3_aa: CASKGRSLDSYEQYF
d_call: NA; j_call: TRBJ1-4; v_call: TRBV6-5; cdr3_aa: CASSYSTAANEKLFF
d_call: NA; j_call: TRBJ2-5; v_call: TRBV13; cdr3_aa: CASNIRSLQETQYF
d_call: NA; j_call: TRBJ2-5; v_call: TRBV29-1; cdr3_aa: CSVEKGRQETQYF
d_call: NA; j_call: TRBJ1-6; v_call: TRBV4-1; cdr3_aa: CASSLGWAVKSNSPLHF
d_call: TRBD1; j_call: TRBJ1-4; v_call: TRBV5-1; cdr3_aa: CASSLGQGDEKLFF
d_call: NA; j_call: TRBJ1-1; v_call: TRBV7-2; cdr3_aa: CASSLTSQNTEAFF
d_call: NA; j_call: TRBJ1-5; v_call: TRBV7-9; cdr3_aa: CASSLEGPIHNQPQHF
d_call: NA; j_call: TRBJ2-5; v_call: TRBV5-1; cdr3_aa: CASSFLQEETQYF
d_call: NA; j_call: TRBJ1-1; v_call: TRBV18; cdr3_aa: CASSPRTTEAFF
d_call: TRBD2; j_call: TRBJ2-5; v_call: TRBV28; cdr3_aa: CASSLLAGGPETQYF
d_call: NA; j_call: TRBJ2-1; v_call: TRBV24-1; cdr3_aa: CATRHTGNEQFF
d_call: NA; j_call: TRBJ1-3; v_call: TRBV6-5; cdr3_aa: CASSASGASGNTIYF
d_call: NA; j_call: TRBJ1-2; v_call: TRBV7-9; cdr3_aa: CASSLDLRSAEGYTF
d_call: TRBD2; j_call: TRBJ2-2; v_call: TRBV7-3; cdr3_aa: CASSRLAGGYTGELFF
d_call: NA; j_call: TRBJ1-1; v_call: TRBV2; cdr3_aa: CASSDQGGMTEAFF
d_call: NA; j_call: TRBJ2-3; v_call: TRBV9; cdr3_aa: CASSVAPRLGTDTQYF
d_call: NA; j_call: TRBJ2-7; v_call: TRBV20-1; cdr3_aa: CSASGETEQYF
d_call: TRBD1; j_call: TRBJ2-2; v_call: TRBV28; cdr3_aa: CASSPNDRAGLNTGELFF
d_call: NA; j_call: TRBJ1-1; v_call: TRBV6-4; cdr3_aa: CASSPRGAVRAFF
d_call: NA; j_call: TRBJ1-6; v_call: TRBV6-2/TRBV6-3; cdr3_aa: CASSYVAGGNSPLHF
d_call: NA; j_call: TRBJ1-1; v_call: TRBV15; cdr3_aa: CATSGQMNTEAFF
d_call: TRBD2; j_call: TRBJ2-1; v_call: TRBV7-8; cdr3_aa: CASSLSGVRWNEQFF